The present T cell receptor (beta chain) was sequenced within a study of T cell responses to AZD1222 COVID-19 vaccine. Assay: immunoSEQ multiplex PCR; the TCRdb copy retains only in-frame clones and omits some. The top ten clones hold approximately 1.1% of a sample with 95,000 to 150,000 clones, around 86% of them seen once. Notes on this clone: Its antigen is unknown.

Broader study findings: Repertoire sampling happened only post peak T cell response. The study found vaccine-associated CD4 TCRs spanning spike, dominant at 160-218 and 743-854. Of spike-specific TCRs, nearly half reportedly target regions left unmutated in variants. Just 5 to 7 AZD1222 recipients were seropositive at baseline.

The CDR3 is made up of 15 amino acids. The ends were cut back, 5 bases at V and 5 bases at J, with 18 bases in the middle. Germline loops: CDR1 SSHAT, CDR2 FNYEAQ (reference sequence). The sequence derives from an adult in good health. Sequences were derived from peripheral blood, sampled on day 0 of AZD1222 vaccination. This chain joins TRBV7-7 and TRBJ2-5, with D possibly matching TRBD2 (6 bases). For the CDR3, the DNA is TGTGCCAGCAGCCGCTGGGACCGCCGGGAGGAGACCCAGTACTTC. Translation gives CASSRWDRREETQYF. Using reference TRBV7-7 and TRBJ2-5 for the parts outside the CDR3, the full variable domain is GAGVSQSPRYKVTKRGQDVTLRCDPISSHATLYWYQQALGQGPEFLTYFNYEAQPDKSGLPSDRFSAERPEGSISTLTIQRTEQRDSAMYRCASSRWDRREETQYFGPGTRLLVL.